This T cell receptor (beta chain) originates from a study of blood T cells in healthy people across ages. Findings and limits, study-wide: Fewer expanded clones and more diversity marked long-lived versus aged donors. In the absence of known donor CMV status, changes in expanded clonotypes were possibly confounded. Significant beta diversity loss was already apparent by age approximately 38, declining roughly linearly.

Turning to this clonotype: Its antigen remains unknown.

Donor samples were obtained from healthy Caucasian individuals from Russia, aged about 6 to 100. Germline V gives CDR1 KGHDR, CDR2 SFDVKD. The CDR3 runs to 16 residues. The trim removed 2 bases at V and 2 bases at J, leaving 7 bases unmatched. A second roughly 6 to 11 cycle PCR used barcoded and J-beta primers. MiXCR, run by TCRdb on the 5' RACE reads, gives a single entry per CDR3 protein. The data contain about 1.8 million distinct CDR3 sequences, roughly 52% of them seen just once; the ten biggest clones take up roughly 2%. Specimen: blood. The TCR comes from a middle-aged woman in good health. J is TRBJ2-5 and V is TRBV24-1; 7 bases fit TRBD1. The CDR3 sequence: CATSDWTGRQQETQYF. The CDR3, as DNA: TGTGCCACCAGTGATTGGACAGGCCGTCAGCAAGAGACCCAGTACTTC.